The sequence of this T cell receptor (beta chain) was determined in a study of blood T cells in healthy people across ages. Study-level points and caveats: Changes seen in expanded clonotypes were possibly confounded by donor CMV status left unknown.

V shed 5 bases and J 0 bases; nucleotides not matched to a gene: 4. Per germline, CDR1 KGHSH and CDR2 LQKENI. The CDR3 extends over 15 amino acids. For this clonotype: The target antigen is unknown.

Sample-barcoded 5' priming and a J-beta primer mix drove a second PCR of roughly 6 to 12 cycles. TCRdb used MiXCR to reprocess the 5' RACE reads, holding one entry per CDR3 protein. This sample yields about 570,000 distinct CDR3 sequences, of which 25% to 30% are seen a single time; around 20% belongs to the top ten. The clonotype originates from a woman aged 70-85 years in good health. The sample taken for sequencing was blood. The rearrangement joins TRBV18 to TRBJ2-5, with 9 bases fitting TRBD2. The CDR3 sequence is CASSTASGDQETQYF. CDR3 nucleotide sequence: TGTGCCAGCTCAACGGCTAGCGGGGACCAAGAGACCCAGTACTTC.